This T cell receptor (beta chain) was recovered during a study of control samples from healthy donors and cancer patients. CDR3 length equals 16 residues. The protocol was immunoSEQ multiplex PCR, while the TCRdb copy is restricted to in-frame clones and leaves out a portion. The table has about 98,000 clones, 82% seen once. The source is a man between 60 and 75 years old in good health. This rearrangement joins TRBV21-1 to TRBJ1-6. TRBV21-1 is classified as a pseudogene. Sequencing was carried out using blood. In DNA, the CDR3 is TGTGCCAGCAGCAAAGGGGAGGACAGTTATAATTCACCCCTCCACTTT. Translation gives CASSKGEDSYNSPLHF.